The 7 T cell receptor beta chains below all came from one sample that was sequenced in a study of T-cell reconstitution after alpha-beta-depleted transplantation in children. For TCRbeta, the library was prepared with unique molecular identifiers. TCRdb fed the PCR reads into MiXCR, producing one record per CDR3 protein. The data hold about a million distinct CDR3 sequences, with under 30% observed a single time. The sequencing used PBMCs, mostly from graft donor cells, collected 360 days after TCRalphabeta/CD19-depleted stem cell transplant. The receptors were sampled from a boy in the first two years of life who had a stem cell transplant for SCID, so the T cells may come from the graft donor.

This clonotype was observed a handful of times. The chain employs TRBV20-1 and TRBJ2-7, with D possibly being TRBD1 (5 bases). V lost 3 bases and J 3 bases, leaving 15 bases between the germline ends. In germline, CDR1 is DFQATT, CDR2 SNEGSKA (reference sequence). This CDR3 is built from 14 residues. CDR3 coding DNA: TGCAGTGCTAGGGGGCCTGGACGAGGCTACGAGCAGTACTTC. Its protein is CSARGPGRGYEQYF.

The J gene is TRBJ2-5, the V gene TRBV20-1; the D call may be TRBD1 or TRBD2 (5 bases each). This CDR3 contains 14 residues. CDR1 is DFQATT and CDR2 is SNEGSKA in the germline V gene (reference sequence). V dropped 5 bases and J dropped 5 bases, with 18 bases sitting between them. This CDR3 is CSAAPWDLRETQYF. The DNA of the CDR3 is TGCAGTGCTGCTCCCTGGGACCTCCGGGAGACCCAGTACTTC.

This sequence joins TRBV5-1 and TRBJ2-5, with D tentatively TRBD2 (5 bases). Germline CDR1 is SGHRS and CDR2 is YFSETQ. The CDR3 has 15 amino acids. V was shortened by 1 base and J by 5 bases, with 15 bases between the two germline ends. The CDR3 DNA sequence: TGCGCCAGCAGCTTGCGGGGAGCCCCACAGGAGACCCAGTACTTC. This codes for CASSLRGAPQETQYF.

This clonotype was seen only a few times. Here the CDR3 DNA reads TGTGCCAGCAGCGTAGAACAGGGCGTGGGAGAGACCCAGTACTTC. As protein: CASSVEQGVGETQYF. V and J are TRBV9 and TRBJ2-5; D is possibly TRBD1 (6 bases). The CDR3 has 15 residues. The ends were cut back, 0 bases at V and 4 bases at J, with 13 bases in the middle. Germline assignment: CDR1 SGDLS and CDR2 YYNGEE.

The sample holds a few counts of this clonotype. V gene TRBV5-1 combines with J gene TRBJ2-1; 7 nucleotides match TRBD1. Germline CDR1 and CDR2: SGHRS and YFSETQ. The V gene end was trimmed by 8 bases and the J gene end by 5 bases; junction bases not matched to a gene: 16. The CDR3 has 16 amino acids. CDR3 protein: CASMTGLGSRDNEQFF. CDR3 DNA sequence: TGCGCCAGTATGACAGGGTTAGGGTCTCGGGACAATGAGCAGTTCTTC.

This chain links TRBV9 with TRBJ2-7; 9 bases align to TRBD1. After removal of 0 bases from V and 5 bases from J, the junction contained 0 bases not matched to a gene. The CDR3 length is 13 residues. Looked up from germline, CDR1 is SGDLS and CDR2 is YYNGEE. The CDR3 nucleotides are TGTGCCAGCAGCGTAGACAGGGGGCACGAGCAGTACTTC. It yields the protein CASSVDRGHEQYF.

This rearrangement joins TRBV11-2 to TRBJ2-7, with 8 bases aligning to TRBD1. Germline V gene lookup returns CDR1 SGHAT and CDR2 FQNNGV. After removal of 5 bases from V and 2 bases from J, the junction contained 8 bases not matched to a gene. The CDR3 totals 15 residues. Here the CDR3 DNA reads TGTGCCAGCAGCCGAGGGACAGGTGAACCCTACGAGCAGTACTTC. Its protein product is CASSRGTGEPYEQYF.